This is a list of T cell receptor beta chains from one sample in a study of T-cell memory formation after mild COVID-19. TCRdb re-derived calls from the 5' RACE reads in MiXCR, one entry per CDR3 protein. This sample has around 320,000 distinct CDR3 sequences, with 15% to 20% found just once. The sample consisted of PBMCs or a T cell subset sorted from them (not recorded which). The receptor set was obtained from a man aged 18 to 29 who had mild COVID-19 (a few samples of this study predate the infection). Cell type and time point are not known. CDR3s include the opening cysteine and the closing phenylalanine or tryptophan.

CDR3aa | len | v_gene
CATAPSPNTGELFF | 14 | TRBV5-1
CASSPREQFF | 10 | TRBV7-9
CASSQGLRGYEQYF | 14 | TRBV4-1
CASSQGQGSSYGYTF | 15 | TRBV7-9
CASSLLDRNTEAFF | 14 | TRBV7-2
CASSYWTGVGTNEKLFF | 17 | TRBV6-5
CASVARQGRSETQYF | 15 | TRBV7-8
CAIKLEPQETQYF | 13 | TRBV10-3
CSARYRVVYGYTF | 13 | TRBV20-1
CASSPQGARNTEAFF | 15 | TRBV12-3/TRBV12-4
CASSLTPYNEQFF | 13 | TRBV7-9
CASNTVSSGNTIYF | 14 | TRBV12-3/TRBV12-4
CASSQASRGRYSPLHF | 16 | TRBV5-4
CASSPYTRGDTYNEQFF | 17 | TRBV7-3
CSVEKGRAGEAFF | 13 | TRBV29-1
CASSQFGTGSKGYTF | 15 | TRBV3-1
CASSSGGKYNEQFF | 14 | TRBV6-5
CASSEQRGGTGELFF | 15 | TRBV10-1
CASSLVGSSYEQYF | 14 | TRBV7-2
CASSLAPGGRNVIQYF | 16 | TRBV11-2
CASSLGRGLAEQYF | 14 | TRBV11-3
CASSYSATTQISQYF | 15 | TRBV6-5
CASSGGPINYGYTF | 14 | TRBV5-5
CASSLQQYNEQFF | 13 | TRBV5-1
CSVESADRQRVTQYF | 15 | TRBV29-1
CASSHPGLGTGTEAFF | 16 | TRBV12-3/TRBV12-4
CASSPGQGTNTEAFF | 15 | TRBV7-6
CATSREATFTGELFF | 15 | TRBV15
CATSDGTGEVDTQYF | 15 | TRBV24-1
CASSNPGGYTF | 11 | TRBV5-1
CSARAGTGELFF | 12 | TRBV20-1
CASSPTGPTGELFF | 14 | TRBV23-1
CASRDTDYRETQYF | 14 | TRBV6-1
CASSQGGTSGVGETQYF | 17 | TRBV11-3
CASSLNNYGYTF | 12 | TRBV7-9
CASSEGAYETQYF | 13 | TRBV6-1
CASSLTGWGTEAFF | 14 | TRBV12-3/TRBV12-4
CASSPSDSNTEAFF | 14 | TRBV18
CSVRGRDDSNYGYTF | 15 | TRBV29-1
CASRLDGPPLGEQFF | 15 | TRBV5-1
CASSSDRNEQFF | 12 | TRBV5-1
CASSQRPPYNEQFF | 14 | TRBV4-1
CASSRLMLGQGAGELFF | 17 | TRBV7-9
CASSLSRNEQFF | 12 | TRBV7-2
CASSLSAGTEAFF | 13 | TRBV7-3
CSAPWSYEQYF | 11 | TRBV20-1
CASSLGRATNEQFF | 14 | TRBV5-1
CASSLYIGDRGNTIYF | 16 | TRBV5-1
CASSLYTGYNEQFF | 14 | TRBV5-1
CAIGGTSNYGYTF | 13 | TRBV10-3
CSVVGMGSGQFF | 12 | TRBV29-1
CATAASGWNNEQFF | 14 | TRBV7-9
CASSDFPLGETQYF | 14 | TRBV25-1